This T cell receptor (beta chain) was obtained from a study of a mutant IDH1 vaccine in newly diagnosed glioma. About the research overall: Previous care, which was radiotherapy, temozolomide, or both, most often involved both.

Concerning this clone: Its specificity is unknown.

Indicated time point: week 23, last vaccination. A single vaccine dose contained 300 ug of mutant IDH1 20-mer peptide, and topical imiquimod was used with it. Clones were read by immunoSEQ multiplex PCR, and TCRdb kept only the in-frame ones, dropping some. The repertoire includes 40,000 to 45,000 clones, under 80% of them detected once, and approximately 5.3% sits in the top ten. Germline V gene lookup returns CDR1 SGHDT and CDR2 YYEEEE. With 0 bases removed from V and 0 bases from J, the gap between germline ends came to 7 bases. The CDR3 has 14 amino acids. The sequences come from PBMCs, collected from a glioma patient whose treatment included an IDH1 peptide vaccine. This clonotype was obtained from a man between 45 and 60 years old with glioma. This chain links TRBV5-6 with TRBJ2-7; TRBD1 might be the D (6 bases). The CDR3 here is CASSLGQASYEQYF. DNA of the CDR3: TGTGCCAGCAGCTTGGGACAGGCCTCCTACGAGCAGTACTTC.